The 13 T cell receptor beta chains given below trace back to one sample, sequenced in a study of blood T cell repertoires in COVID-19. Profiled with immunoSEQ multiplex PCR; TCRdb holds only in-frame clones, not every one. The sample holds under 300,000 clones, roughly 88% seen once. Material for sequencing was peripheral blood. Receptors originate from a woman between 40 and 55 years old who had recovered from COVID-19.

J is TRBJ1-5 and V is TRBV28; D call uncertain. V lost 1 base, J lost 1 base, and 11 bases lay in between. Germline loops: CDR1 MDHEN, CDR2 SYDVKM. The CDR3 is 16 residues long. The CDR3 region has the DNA TGTGCCAGCAGTTTATCGGGCGGGAAAAGCAATCAGCCCCAGCATTTT. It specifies CASSLSGGKSNQPQHF. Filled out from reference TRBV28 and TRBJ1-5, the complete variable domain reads DVKVTQSSRYLVKRTGEKVFLECVQDMDHENMFWYRQDPGLGLRLIYFSYDVKMKEKGDIPEGYSVSREKKERFSLILESASTNQTSMYLCASSLSGGKSNQPQHFGDGTRLSIL.

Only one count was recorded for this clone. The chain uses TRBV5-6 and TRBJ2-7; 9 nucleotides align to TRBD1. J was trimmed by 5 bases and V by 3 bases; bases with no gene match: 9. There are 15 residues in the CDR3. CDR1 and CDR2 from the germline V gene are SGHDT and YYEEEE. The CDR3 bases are TGTGCCAGCAGCTACACGGGACAGGGTACCAACGAGCAGTACTTC. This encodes CASSYTGQGTNEQYF. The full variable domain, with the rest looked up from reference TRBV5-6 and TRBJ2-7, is DAGVTQSPTHLIKTRGQQVTLRCSPKSGHDTVSWYQQALGQGPQFIFQYYEEEERQRGNFPDRFSGHQFPNYSSELNVNALLLGDSALYLCASSYTGQGTNEQYFGPGTRLTVT.

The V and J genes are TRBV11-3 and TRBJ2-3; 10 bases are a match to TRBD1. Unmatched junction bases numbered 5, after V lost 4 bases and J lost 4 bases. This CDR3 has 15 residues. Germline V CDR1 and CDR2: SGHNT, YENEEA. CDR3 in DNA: TGTGCCAGCAGCTCGCGACAGGGGGCCTCAGATACGCAGTATTTT. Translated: CASSSRQGASDTQYF.

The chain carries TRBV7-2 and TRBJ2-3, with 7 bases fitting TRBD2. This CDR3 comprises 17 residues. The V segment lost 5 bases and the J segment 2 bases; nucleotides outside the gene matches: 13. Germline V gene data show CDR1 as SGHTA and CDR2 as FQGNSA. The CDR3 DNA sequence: TGTGCCAGCAGCCCCCGTGACGGGGGGACTACCACAGATACGCAGTATTTT. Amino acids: CASSPRDGGTTTDTQYF.

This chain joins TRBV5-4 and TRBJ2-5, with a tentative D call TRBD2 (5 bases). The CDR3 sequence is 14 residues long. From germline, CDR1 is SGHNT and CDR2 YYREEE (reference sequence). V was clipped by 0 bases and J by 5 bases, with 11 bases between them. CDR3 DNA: TGTGCCAGCAGCTTGGCCGCCCGAGGGGAGACCCAGTACTTC. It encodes CASSLAARGETQYF.

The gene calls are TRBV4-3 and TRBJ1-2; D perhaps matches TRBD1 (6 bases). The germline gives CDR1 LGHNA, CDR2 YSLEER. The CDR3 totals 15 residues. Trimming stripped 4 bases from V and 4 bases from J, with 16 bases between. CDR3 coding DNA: TGCGCCAGCAGCCTAGCTGCGGGGGGCGGCTATGGCTACACCTTC. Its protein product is CASSLAAGGGYGYTF.

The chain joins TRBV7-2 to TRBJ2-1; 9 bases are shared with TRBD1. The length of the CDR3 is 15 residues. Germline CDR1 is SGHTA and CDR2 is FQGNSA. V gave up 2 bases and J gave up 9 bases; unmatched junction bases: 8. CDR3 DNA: TGTGCCAGCAGCTTACGGAGGGACAGGGCGGCTGAGCAGTTCTTC. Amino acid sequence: CASSLRRDRAAEQFF.

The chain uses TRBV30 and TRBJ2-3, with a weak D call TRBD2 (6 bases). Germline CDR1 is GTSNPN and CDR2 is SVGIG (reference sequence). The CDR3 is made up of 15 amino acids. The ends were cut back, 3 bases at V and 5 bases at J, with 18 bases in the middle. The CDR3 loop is CAWRSSRLGGDTQYF. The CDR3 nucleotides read TGTGCCTGGAGGTCGAGCAGGCTGGGGGGAGATACGCAGTATTTT.

The CDR3 DNA reads TGTGCCAGCAGCTCGGGATCGCTCTCCTACGAGCAGTACTTC. Encoded protein: CASSSGSLSYEQYF. The chain combines TRBV28 with TRBJ2-7, with TRBD2 as a possible D gene (5 bases). Trimming took off 6 bases at V and 0 bases at J, with 12 bases between the two ends. Germline V gene data show CDR1 as MDHEN and CDR2 as SYDVKM. The CDR3 extends over 14 amino acids.

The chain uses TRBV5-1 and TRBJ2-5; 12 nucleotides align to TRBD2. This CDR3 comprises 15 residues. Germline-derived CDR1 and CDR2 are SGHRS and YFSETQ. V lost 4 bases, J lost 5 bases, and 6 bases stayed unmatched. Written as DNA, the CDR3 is TGCGCCAGCAGCCCCTCTAGCGGGGGGGCGGAGACCCAGTACTTC. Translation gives CASSPSSGGAETQYF.

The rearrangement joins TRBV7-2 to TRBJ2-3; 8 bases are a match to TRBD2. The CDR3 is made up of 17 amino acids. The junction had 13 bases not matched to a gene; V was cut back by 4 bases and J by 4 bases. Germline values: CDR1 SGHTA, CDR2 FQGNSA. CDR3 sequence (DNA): TGTGCCAGCAGCTACAAGAACCCCGGGACTAGTCCAGATACGCAGTATTTT. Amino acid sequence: CASSYKNPGTSPDTQYF.

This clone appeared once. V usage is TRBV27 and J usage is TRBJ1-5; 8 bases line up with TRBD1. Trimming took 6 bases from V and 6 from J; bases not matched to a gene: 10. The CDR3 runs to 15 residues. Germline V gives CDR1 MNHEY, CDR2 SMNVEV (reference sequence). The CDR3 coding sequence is TGTGCCAGCAGCCACCGGACAGGGCGGGCTCAGCCCCAGCATTTT. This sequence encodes CASSHRTGRAQPQHF.

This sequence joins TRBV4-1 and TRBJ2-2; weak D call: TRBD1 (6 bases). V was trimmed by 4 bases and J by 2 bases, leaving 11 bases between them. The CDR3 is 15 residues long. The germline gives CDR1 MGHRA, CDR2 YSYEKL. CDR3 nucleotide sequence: TGCGCCAGCAGCCTCACCGGGACAAACACCGGGGAGCTGTTTTTT. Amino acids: CASSLTGTNTGELFF.